This T cell receptor (beta chain) is from a study of blood T cell repertoires in COVID-19. Study background: The United States, Italy and Spain provided the acute and convalescent COVID-19 samples. T cells, B-cell-depleted T cells, or PBMCs supplied cDNA or gDNA.

Trimming removed 3 bases from V and 2 bases from J, with 21 bases in between. CDR3 length: 17 amino acids. The germline CDR1 and CDR2 sequences are SGHRS and YFSETQ. Original handling: Estimates of nucleated cell counts were drawn from the amplification of reference gene primers. Only in-frame clones appear in the TCRdb table, and some are missing; sequencing was by immunoSEQ multiplex PCR. V and J calls and clone size are as listed in that table; D and trimming were resolved from the DNA. The sample lists around 97,000 clones, over 75% occurring once. J is TRBJ2-7 and V is TRBV5-1, with D maybe TRBD1 (5 bases). The sequence was obtained from a human donor in a cohort sampled during active or convalescent COVID-19. Sequenced: peripheral blood. CDR3 protein: CASSSTKAQGYAYEQYF. CDR3 in DNA: TGCGCCAGCAGCTCAACCAAGGCCCAGGGATATGCCTACGAGCAGTACTTC.